This T cell receptor (beta chain) was documented in a study of lymphopenia after photon versus proton radiotherapy. General study findings and limits: Under photons, naive T cells and diversity fell while effector/memory populations rose.

The CDR3 covers 12 residues. Between the trimmed V and J ends, which lost 3 bases and 6 bases, there was a span of 8 bases. The germline CDR1 and CDR2 sequences are SGHNT and YYREEE (reference sequence). This clone was picked up one time. Its cognate antigen is unknown. Here immunoSEQ multiplex PCR was the method, and the copy in TCRdb shows in-frame clones only, minus some. Among 75,000 to 95,000 clones listed, about 83% were seen once. The rearrangement links TRBV5-4 to TRBJ2-3; D perhaps matches TRBD1 (6 bases). Material: peripheral blood, obtained from a patient treated with proton-based radiotherapy. The sequence derives from a man between 60 and 70 years old with pancreatic cancer. CDR3 sequence (DNA): TGTGCCAGCAGCTACCAGGGGGATACGCAGTATTTT. It is translated as CASSYQGDTQYF.